This TCR beta chain was identified during a study of shared clonotypes between healthy human individuals. Whole-study findings and limits: Naive subsets generally had larger estimated richness than memory subsets.

Data came from immunoSEQ multiplex PCR; TCRdb stores just in-frame clones and leaves some out. The profile shows over a million clones, around 78% of them singletons. The donors, all of them Caucasian adults, lived in Nashville, Tennessee. V lost 5 bases and J lost 2, with 12 bases in between. CDR3 length equals 15 residues. The V gene's germline CDR1 is MGHRA and CDR2 YSYEKL. A word on this clone: Its specificity is not known.

This sequence was found in a man younger than 35 in good health. Some clones in this sample may be carry-over from other donors' samples. The chain has TRBV4-1 and TRBJ2-2, with D possibly TRBD1 on 5 matching bases. The sequencing input was memory CD4+ T cells from PBMCs. The subset was: CD45RA-negative fraction. This CDR3 is CASSVEQANTGELFF. CDR3 in DNA: TGCGCCAGCAGCGTGGAACAGGCCAACACCGGGGAGCTGTTTTTT.